This TCR beta chain was sequenced for a study of neurological immune-mediated disorders. Via MiXCR, TCRdb re-called the 5' RACE reads, giving one row per CDR3 protein. The repertoire holds approximately 46,000 distinct CDR3 sequences, with about a tenth as singletons. The unsorted libraries had their origin in 2 million PBMCs stored at -80 C. This clonotype has ten or more counts. This CDR3 region has 14 residues. With 5 bases removed from V and 7 bases from J, the gap between germline ends came to 15 bases. Germline lookup yields CDR1 MRHNA and CDR2 SNTAGT. The sequence was collected from a man between 70 and 80 years old with HTLV-1-associated myelopathy (HAM/TSP). The sample comprised PBMCs. The rearrangement joins TRBV6-4 to TRBJ2-1, with D hard to call. The CDR3 loop reads CASSPQSYANEQFF. The CDR3 nucleotides are TGTGCCAGCAGTCCCCAGTCCTACGCTAATGAGCAGTTCTTC.